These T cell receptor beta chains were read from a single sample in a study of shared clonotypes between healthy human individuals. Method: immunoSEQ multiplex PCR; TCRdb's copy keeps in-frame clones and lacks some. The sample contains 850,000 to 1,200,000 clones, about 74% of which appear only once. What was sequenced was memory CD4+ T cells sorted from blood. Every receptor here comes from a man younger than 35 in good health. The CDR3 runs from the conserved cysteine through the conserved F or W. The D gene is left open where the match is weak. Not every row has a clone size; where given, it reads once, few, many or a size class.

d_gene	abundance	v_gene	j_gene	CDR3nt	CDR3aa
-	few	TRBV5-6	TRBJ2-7	TGTGCCAGCAGCTTCCGGGACCCATCCTACGAGCAGTACTTC	CASSFRDPSYEQYF
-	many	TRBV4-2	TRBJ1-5	TGTGCCAGCAGCCAAGGCCGACTTCAGCCCCAGCATTTT	CASSQGRLQPQHF
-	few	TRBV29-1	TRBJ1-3	TGCAGCGTGCAGTGGGCAGGCGGCTCTGGAAACACCATATATTTT	CSVQWAGGSGNTIYF
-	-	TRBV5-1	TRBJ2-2	TGCGCCAGCAGCTCGGGACCCGACGGCGCCGGGGAGCTGTTTTTT	CASSSGPDGAGELFF
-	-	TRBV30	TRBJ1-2	TGTGCCTGGAGTGTTAACCGGGACTTTGGCTACACCTTC	CAWSVNRDFGYTF
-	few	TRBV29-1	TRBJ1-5	TGCAGCGTTCTCCATCACGGCGGTGACGTCCAGCATTTT	CSVLHHGGDVQHF
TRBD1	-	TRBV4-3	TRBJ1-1	TGCGCCAGCAGCCAAGAATTGACAGGGAGTAAAGCTTTCTTT	CASSQELTGSKAFF
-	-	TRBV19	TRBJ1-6	TGTGCCAGTAGTTCGGGAATCCCACAATTAAATTCACCCCTCCACTTT	CASSSGIPQLNSPLHF
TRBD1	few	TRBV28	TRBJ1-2	TGTGCCACCGGGGGGACAGCCATTAACTATGGCTACACCTTC	CATGGTAINYGYTF
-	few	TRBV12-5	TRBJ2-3	TGTGCTAGTGGTTTGGGAAATGGGGCAGATACGCAGTATTTT	CASGLGNGADTQYF
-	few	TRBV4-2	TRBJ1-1	TGTGCCAGCAGCCAGCCGGGACAGAACACTGAAGCTTTCTTT	CASSQPGQNTEAFF
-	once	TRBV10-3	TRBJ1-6	TGTGCCACCGGCAGGTGGGACGCATCCTATAATTCACCCCTCCACTTT	CATGRWDASYNSPLHF
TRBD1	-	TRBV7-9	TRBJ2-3	TGTGCCAGCAGCCCGGGGACAGGGCGGCAAGATACGCAGTATTTT	CASSPGTGRQDTQYF
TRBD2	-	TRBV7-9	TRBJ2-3	TGTGCCAGCAGCTTAGCAGCGGGGGCTGATACGCAGTATTTT	CASSLAAGADTQYF
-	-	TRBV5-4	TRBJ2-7	TGTGCCAGCAGCCGGTTGGGTAACTACGAGCAGTACTTC	CASSRLGNYEQYF
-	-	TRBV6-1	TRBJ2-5	TGTGCCAGCAGGGAGGGGAATAATATCCCAGAGACCCAGTACTTC	CASREGNNIPETQYF
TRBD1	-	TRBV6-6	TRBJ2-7	TGTGCCAGCAGTACCGGAAGGACAGGGGGAGCCGAGCAGTACTTC	CASSTGRTGGAEQYF
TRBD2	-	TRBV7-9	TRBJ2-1	TGTGCCAGCAGCGAGGACAGCGGGGGCTGGTACAATGAGCAGTTCTTC	CASSEDSGGWYNEQFF
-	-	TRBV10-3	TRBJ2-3	TGTGCCATCAGTGTACAGAGCCACACAGATACGCAGTATTTT	CAISVQSHTDTQYF
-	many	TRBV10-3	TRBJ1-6	TGTGCCATCAGTGACGGCAGGGTACGGAATTCACCCCTCCACTTT	CAISDGRVRNSPLHF
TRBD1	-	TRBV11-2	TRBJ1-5	TGTGCCAGCAGCTTACAGGGGGGGAATCAGCCCCAGCATTTT	CASSLQGGNQPQHF
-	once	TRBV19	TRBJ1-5	TGTGCCAGTATGGACAGAAGCTATAGCAATCAGCCCCAGCATTTT	CASMDRSYSNQPQHF
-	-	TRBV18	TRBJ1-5	TGTGCCAGCTCACCCCAGGGTAAGAGCAGCAATCAGCCCCAGCATTTT	CASSPQGKSSNQPQHF
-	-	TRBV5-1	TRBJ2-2	TGCGCCAGCAGCCTAGGCAGCGCGAACACCGGGGAGCTGTTTTTT	CASSLGSANTGELFF
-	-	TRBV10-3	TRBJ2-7	TGTGCCATCAGTGAGTCTTTACGTTCCTACGAGCAGTACTTC	CAISESLRSYEQYF
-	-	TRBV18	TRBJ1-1	TGTGCCAGCTCACCACCAGGATACACTGAAGCTTTCTTT	CASSPPGYTEAFF
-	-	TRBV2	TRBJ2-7	TGTGCCAGCAGCAGGGGCTACGAGCAGTACTTC	CASSRGYEQYF